This TCR beta chain was profiled in a study of blood T cells in healthy people across ages. Study-level results: Investigators viewed diversity estimates from one million T cells as underestimates, the study reported.

Sample-barcoded 5' priming and a J-beta primer mix drove a second PCR of roughly 6 to 12 cycles. TCRdb reprocessed the 5' RACE reads via MiXCR and lists one record per CDR3 protein. Among around 990,000 distinct CDR3 sequences listed, 30% to 40% were seen once. With respect to this clonotype: As yet, its antigen is unknown.

In germline, CDR1 is SQVTM, CDR2 ANQGSEA. CDR3 length: 13 residues. The trim removed 6 bases at V and 9 bases at J, leaving 6 bases unmatched. V usage is TRBV29-1 and J usage is TRBJ1-6, with 9 bases identical to TRBD1. The material sequenced was blood. This TCR came from a man aged 18 to 30 in good health. This CDR3 is CSVTDRGGSPLHF. DNA of the CDR3: TGCAGCGTGACGGACAGGGGTGGTTCACCCCTCCACTTT.